The next 30 T cell receptor beta chains were all read from a single sample in a study of Ad26.COV2.S vaccination and SARS-CoV-2 variants. Data came from immunoSEQ multiplex PCR; TCRdb stores just in-frame clones and leaves some out. This table has about 400,000 clones, around four fifths appearing once. Noted treatment: around 19 received Ad26.COV2.S at low or high dose, single or two shots; about 5 received placebo; per-sample allocation not given. It was on day 63 after the first vaccine or placebo injection that samples were taken. Source: peripheral blood, taken in a trial of Ad26.COV2.S vaccine versus placebo. These receptors originate from a person between 18 and 65 years old who received the Ad26.COV2.S COVID-19 vaccine or a placebo.

Only a few counts were recorded for this clone. This rearrangement joins TRBV5-5 to TRBJ1-5, with a weak D call TRBD1 (5 bases). This CDR3 spans 16 amino acids. Trimming took off 1 base at V and 2 bases at J, with 13 bases between the two ends. Germline CDR1 and CDR2: SGHKS and YYEKEE (reference sequence). The DNA for the CDR3 is TGTGCCAGCAGCTTGTTCAGGGAAAACGGCAATCAGCCCCAGCATTTT. Residues: CASSLFRENGNQPQHF.

The chain uses TRBV19 and TRBJ1-2; D is possibly TRBD1 (5 bases). The CDR3 consists of 14 residues. Germline V CDR1 and CDR2: LNHDA, SQIVND (reference sequence). V gave up 7 bases and J gave up 1 base, with 13 bases separating them. The CDR3 DNA reads as TGTGCCAGTATGAGGGACGGTCTTAACTATGGCTACACCTTC. This encodes CASMRDGLNYGYTF.

The V and J genes are TRBV28 and TRBJ2-7; D not resolved. CDR1 is MDHEN and CDR2 is SYDVKM in the germline V gene. The CDR3 totals 16 residues. V lost 3 bases to trimming and J lost 2 bases, with 17 bases between them. The CDR3 loop reads CASSFSTARLTYEQYF. The CDR3, as DNA: TGTGCCAGCAGTTTTAGTACGGCGCGGCTTACCTACGAGCAGTACTTC.

V gene TRBV13 combines with J gene TRBJ2-1, with 13 bases lining up with TRBD2. CDR1 is PRHDT and CDR2 is FYEKMQ in the germline V gene (reference sequence). The CDR3 spans 16 residues. Trimming took 0 bases from V and 9 from J; bases not matched to a gene: 5. The chain's CDR3 is CASSLGPGLAGVEQFF. For the CDR3, the DNA is TGTGCCAGCAGCTTAGGCCCCGGACTAGCGGGAGTTGAGCAGTTCTTC.

The CDR3 protein is CASSQRTSNTGELFF. CDR3 in DNA: TGTGCCAGCAGCCAGCGCACGTCGAACACCGGGGAGCTGTTTTTT. This chain links TRBV3-1 (or the pseudogene TRBV3-2) with TRBJ2-2; D remains unclear. The CDR3 is 15 residues long. Per the germline V gene, CDR1 is LGHDT and CDR2 is YNNKEL (reference sequence). The germline V and J ends were trimmed by 3 bases and 0 bases, with 8 bases remaining between them.

The chain combines TRBV27 with TRBJ2-1; D might be TRBD2 (6 bases). Germline loops: CDR1 MNHEY, CDR2 SMNVEV (reference sequence). Trimming took off 5 bases at V and 0 bases at J, with 11 bases between the two ends. CDR3 length equals 15 residues. The CDR3 DNA follows: TGTGCCAGCAGTCCCGGCGGGGTCTCCTACAATGAGCAGTTCTTC. Protein: CASSPGGVSYNEQFF.

V and J are TRBV11-3 and TRBJ1-4; D is ambiguous. Germline lookup yields CDR1 SGHNT and CDR2 YENEEA. The V end lost 0 bases, the J end lost 6 bases, and 8 bases lay between the germline ends. CDR3 length equals 14 residues. The CDR3: CASSLDPTDEKLFF. The CDR3 nucleotides read TGTGCCAGCAGCTTAGATCCCACAGATGAAAAACTGTTTTTT.

The chain carries TRBV6-4 and TRBJ1-4; the D gene is possibly TRBD1 (6 bases). The CDR3 length is 14 residues. Between the trimmed V and J ends, which lost 6 bases and 0 bases, there was a span of 8 bases. The germline gives CDR1 MRHNA, CDR2 SNTAGT. The CDR3 spells CASRRTATNEKLFF. CDR3 coding DNA: TGTGCCAGCAGACGGACAGCAACTAATGAAAAACTGTTTTTT.

This clone occurred once. The chain has TRBV5-1 and TRBJ1-6; no firm D call. The germline V gene encodes CDR1 SGHRS and CDR2 YFSETQ. V shed 4 bases and J shed 7 bases, with 12 bases lying between them. CDR3 size: 14 residues. CDR3 protein: CASSIGWENSPLHF. CDR3 nucleotides: TGCGCCAGCAGCATAGGGTGGGAGAATTCACCCCTCCACTTT.

The rearrangement links TRBV7-3 to TRBJ1-2; D ambiguous. V was shortened by 2 bases and J by 11 bases, with 18 bases between the two germline ends. CDR1 SGHTA and CDR2 FQGTGA come from the germline V gene. CDR3 length equals 14 residues. The CDR3 loop reads CASSLSGIPGGYTF. The CDR3 nucleotides are TGTGCCAGCAGCTTATCTGGGATCCCTGGAGGTTACACCTTC.

The chain links TRBV7-2 to TRBJ1-6; TRBD1 is a possible D gene (5 bases). Trimming pared 0 bases from V and 8 bases from J, leaving 8 bases between. Germline values: CDR1 SGHTA, CDR2 FQGNSA. The CDR3 consists of 14 residues. CDR3 residues: CASSLAGVDSPLHF. CDR3 DNA sequence: TGTGCCAGCAGCTTAGCAGGGGTCGATTCACCCCTCCACTTT.

The gene calls are TRBV10-1 and TRBJ2-3; D perhaps matches TRBD2 (6 bases). Looked up from germline, CDR1 is WNHNN and CDR2 is SYGVQD (reference sequence). V was cut by 4 bases and J by 2 bases, with 7 bases left in between. CDR3 length: 13 residues. CDR3 nucleotide sequence: TGCGCCAGCAGTGCGGGAGCCACAGATACGCAGTATTTT. This translates into CASSAGATDTQYF.

V and J are TRBV4-3 and TRBJ1-1; D unclear. CDR1 LGHNA and CDR2 YSLEER come from the germline V gene. Trimming stripped 4 bases from V and 5 bases from J, with 11 bases between. The CDR3 sequence is 13 residues long. The DNA for the CDR3 is TGCGCCAGCAGCCGCTCGGACGGGACTGAAGCTTTCTTT. Protein product: CASSRSDGTEAFF.

Concerning this clone: Different DNA sequences within this sample yield the same CDR3. The chain joins TRBV11-3 to TRBJ2-1; D not resolved. CDR1 and CDR2 (germline): SGHNT, YENEEA. The CDR3 has 15 residues. Trimming shortened V by 5 bases and J by 0 bases, and 11 bases separated the two germline ends. Here the CDR3 DNA reads TGTGCCAGCAGCCTAGGCCAGAGCTCCTACAATGAGCAGTTCTTC. It encodes CASSLGQSSYNEQFF.

The genes are TRBV5-5 and TRBJ2-3; D might be TRBD1 (6 bases). CDR3 length: 15 amino acids. Germline loops: CDR1 SGHKS, CDR2 YYEKEE (reference sequence). The V end lost 2 bases, the J end lost 2 bases, and 12 bases lay between the germline ends. This chain's CDR3 is CASSFHDRNTDTQYF. DNA of the CDR3: TGTGCCAGCAGCTTTCACGACAGGAACACAGATACGCAGTATTTT.

The chain is built from TRBV18 and TRBJ1-6, with TRBD1 matching 7 bases. J lost 8 bases, V lost 1 base, and 2 bases had no gene match. The CDR3 runs to 14 residues. The germline gives CDR1 KGHSH, CDR2 LQKENI. CDR3 residues: CASSPQGADSPLHF. CDR3 bases: TGTGCCAGCTCACCACAGGGGGCTGATTCACCCCTCCACTTT. Full variable domain (outside the CDR3, taken from reference TRBV18 and TRBJ1-6): NAGVMQNPRHLVRRRGQEARLRCSPMKGHSHVYWYRQLPEEGLKFMVYLQKENIIDESGMPKERFSAEFPKEGPSILRIQQVVRGDSAAYFCASSPQGADSPLHFGNGTRLTVT.

This clone was detected once. CDR3 nucleotides: TGTGCCAGCAGCTTAGCAGGACAGGGAGCTAACTATGGCTACACCTTC. Its protein is CASSLAGQGANYGYTF. The rearrangement links TRBV7-2 to TRBJ1-2; 8 positions agree with TRBD1. CDR1 is SGHTA and CDR2 is FQGNSA in the germline V gene. The CDR3 runs to 16 residues. The V and J ends lost 0 bases and 0 bases, in that order; junction bases with no gene match: 3.

This clone has only one observation. The chain recombines TRBV3-1 (or the pseudogene TRBV3-2) with TRBJ1-1; no reliable D call. From germline, CDR1 is LGHDT and CDR2 YNNKEL (reference sequence). CDR3 length equals 12 residues. Deletions cut 2 bases from V and 7 bases from J, with 8 bases between. The CDR3 sequence is CASSQIGREAFF. The CDR3 DNA sequence: TGTGCCAGCAGCCAAATTGGGCGTGAAGCTTTCTTT.

V is TRBV12-3 or TRBV12-4 and J is TRBJ1-1; the D is unclear. Deletions cut 4 bases from V and 4 bases from J, with 10 bases between. The length of the CDR3 is 13 residues. This chain's CDR3 is CASSWVWSTEAFF. The CDR3 region has the DNA TGTGCCAGCAGTTGGGTTTGGAGCACTGAAGCTTTCTTT.

The chain uses TRBV28 and TRBJ1-1, with D unresolved. CDR1 MDHEN and CDR2 SYDVKM come from the germline V gene. V shed 6 bases and J shed 9 bases, with 8 bases lying between them. This CDR3 region has 10 residues. The CDR3: CASRGRKAFF. The CDR3 DNA reads as TGTGCCAGCAGGGGGAGAAAAGCTTTCTTT.

This chain uses TRBV7-9 with TRBJ1-2; D unclear. CDR3 size: 13 residues. CDR1 is SEHNR, CDR2 FQNEAQ, per germline (reference sequence). Trimming removed 5 bases from V and 1 base from J, with 8 bases in between. The CDR3 loop is CASSLTDNYGYTF. CDR3 coding DNA: TGTGCCAGCAGCCTCACCGATAACTATGGCTACACCTTC.

The chain employs TRBV10-3 and TRBJ1-6, with D unresolved. The V and J ends lost 2 bases and 6 bases respectively, with 11 bases between them. CDR1 and CDR2 from the germline V gene are ENHRY and SYGVKD. CDR3 length: 15 amino acids. The CDR3 DNA follows: TGTGCCATCAGTGAGGGGAGTATGATTAATTCACCCCTCCACTTT. This encodes CAISEGSMINSPLHF.

The chain uses TRBV5-1 and TRBJ2-5; a possible D gene is TRBD2 (6 bases). The CDR3 has 13 residues. V gave up 4 bases and J gave up 3 bases, with 10 bases separating them. Germline assignment: CDR1 SGHRS and CDR2 YFSETQ. CDR3 in DNA: TGCGCCAGCAGCCCCCCGGGGGAAGAGACCCAGTACTTC. Residues: CASSPPGEETQYF.

This chain joins TRBV7-2 and TRBJ2-3; D is unresolved. Germline CDR1 SGHTA, CDR2 FQGNSA. The V gene lost 0 bases and the J gene lost 2 bases, with 3 bases spanning the gap. This CDR3 region has 13 residues. CDR3 region: CASSLAHTDTQYF. CDR3 coding DNA: TGTGCCAGCAGCTTAGCCCACACAGATACGCAGTATTTT.

V usage is TRBV6-5 and J usage is TRBJ1-5; D is ambiguous. Germline V lookup: CDR1 MNHEY, CDR2 SVGAGI. The CDR3 sequence is 14 residues long. Between the trimmed V and J ends, which lost 0 bases and 3 bases, there was a span of 6 bases. The chain's CDR3 is CASSYSGNNQPQHF. CDR3 bases: TGTGCCAGCAGTTACTCGGGCAACAATCAGCCCCAGCATTTT.

The chain employs TRBV7-2 and TRBJ2-4, with a tentative D call TRBD2 (6 bases). Germline lookup yields CDR1 SGHTA and CDR2 FQGNSA. Trimming removed 2 bases at V and 5 bases at J, with 10 bases between. The CDR3 is 14 amino acids. The CDR3 DNA reads TGTGCCAGCAGCTTATATGGCGGGGAAAACATTCAGTACTTC. This sequence encodes CASSLYGGENIQYF.

V usage is TRBV10-3 and J usage is TRBJ2-3; D may be TRBD2 (6 bases). The CDR3 runs to 16 residues. The V gene's germline CDR1 is ENHRY and CDR2 SYGVKD. Deletions cut 0 bases from V and 1 base from J, with 11 bases between. CDR3: CAISESGGVGTDTQYF. The CDR3 DNA sequence: TGTGCCATCAGTGAGTCGGGGGGAGTGGGCACAGATACGCAGTATTTT.

This chain links TRBV5-1 with TRBJ1-1; D unclear. With 0 bases removed from V and 1 base from J, the gap between germline ends came to 10 bases. CDR1 and CDR2 (germline): SGHRS, YFSETQ. This CDR3 spans 15 amino acids. CDR3 residues: CASSLVLGANTEAFF. CDR3 sequence (DNA): TGCGCCAGCAGCTTGGTGCTGGGTGCGAACACTGAAGCTTTCTTT.

V is TRBV11-2 and J is TRBJ1-1, with D hard to call. Trimming left V 0 bases short and J 1 base short, with 12 bases between. The CDR3 extends over 16 amino acids. Germline values: CDR1 SGHAT, CDR2 FQNNGV. This chain's CDR3 is CASSLDSLGGNTEAFF. The CDR3 DNA sequence: TGTGCCAGCAGCTTAGATTCGCTGGGTGGGAACACTGAAGCTTTCTTT.

V is TRBV7-2 and J is TRBJ2-5; D is unresolved. Germline lookup yields CDR1 SGHTA and CDR2 FQGNSA. The V and J ends lost 3 bases and 7 bases respectively, with 15 bases between them. This CDR3 contains 14 residues. The CDR3 reads CASSFGGSVGTQYF. The CDR3 region has the DNA TGTGCCAGCAGCTTCGGCGGTTCTGTCGGGACCCAGTACTTC.